These T cell receptor beta chains were read from a single sample in a study of blood T cell repertoires in COVID-19. TCRdb's copy holds only in-frame clones and misses some; the assay was immunoSEQ multiplex PCR. The repertoire holds around 50,000 clones, with around 73% as singletons. Sequencing used PBMCs or T cells enriched from blood (not recorded which). All receptors derive from a woman aged 50 to 60 with acute COVID-19. Each CDR3 is given with its conserved first and last residue. D genes are given only for firm matches. Some rows have no size entry. The others give once, few or many, or a class for an expanded clone.

j_call v_call d_call clone_size cdr3_aa cdr3_nt
TRBJ1-1 TRBV9 TRBD1 - CASSVEQGGTEAFF TGTGCCAGCAGCGTCGAACAGGGGGGTACTGAAGCTTTCTTT
TRBJ2-7 TRBV6-5 - - CATSGGGSLYEQYF TGTGCCACGTCTGGCGGGGGCTCCCTTTACGAGCAGTACTTC
TRBJ2-3 TRBV1 - - CTSSLGGPDTQYF TGCACCAGCAGCCTCGGGGGACCAGATACGCAGTATTTT
TRBJ2-7 TRBV3-1/TRBV3-2 - - CASSQDMGRGLDYEQYF TGTGCCAGCAGCCAAGACATGGGTAGGGGGTTAGACTACGAGCAGTACTTC
TRBJ1-3 TRBV6-5 - once CAAHGGGAGNTIYF TGTGCCGCTCACGGAGGAGGAGCTGGAAACACCATATATTTT
TRBJ1-2 TRBV2 - once CASSEQGANGYTF TGTGCCAGCAGTGAACAGGGTGCGAATGGCTACACCTTC
TRBJ1-6 TRBV16 - - CASSPSDSNSPLHF TGTGCCAGCAGCCCGTCCGACAGCAATTCACCCCTCCACTTT
TRBJ2-1 TRBV7-9 TRBD1 - CASSAGQGAWNEQFF TGTGCCAGCAGCGCGGGACAGGGGGCCTGGAATGAGCAGTTCTTC
TRBJ2-1 TRBV4-1 - - CASSQDSRTYLYNEQFF TGCGCCAGCAGCCAAGATAGTAGGACTTACCTATACAATGAGCAGTTCTTC
TRBJ1-2 TRBV12-3/TRBV12-4 - - CASSFRGWGYTF TGTGCCAGCAGTTTCCGGGGTTGGGGCTACACCTTC